What follows are 14 T cell receptor beta chains derived from one specimen sequenced in a study of blood T cells in healthy people across ages. A second PCR, run for about 7 to 12 cycles, used a sample-barcoded 5' primer plus a J-beta primer mix. TCRdb reprocessed the 5' RACE reads via MiXCR and lists one record per CDR3 protein. The table has around 1,000,000 distinct CDR3 sequences, under 30% seen once. This same sample was also part of a study on T cells of mothers and their children.

Source material: blood. The source of these receptors is a girl aged 2-10 years in good health.

V usage is TRBV2 and J usage is TRBJ1-1; D unresolved. Germline lookup yields CDR1 SNHLY and CDR2 FYNNEI. The CDR3 totals 15 residues. V shed 1 base and J shed 3 bases, with 12 bases lying between them. CDR3 in DNA: TGTGCCAGCAGTGAAGGTCGGGTTCGGGACACTGAAGCTTTCTTT. Its protein product is CASSEGRVRDTEAFF. Together with reference TRBV2 and TRBJ1-1, the CDR3 gives the full variable domain: EPEVTQTPSHQVTQMGQEVILRCVPISNHLYFYWYRQILGQKVEFLVSFYNNEISEKSEIFDDQFSVERPDGSNFTLKIRSTKLEDSAMYFCASSEGRVRDTEAFFGQGTRLTVV.

The chain is built from TRBV28 and TRBJ2-5; D is undetermined. The J call may be wrong; the DNA end is better matched by TRBJ2-1. This CDR3 has 14 residues. Germline CDR1 and CDR2: MDHEN and SYDVKM. The chain's CDR3 is CASSFLEWTNEQFF. CDR3 nucleotides: TGTGCCAGCAGTTTCCTCGAATGGACCAATGAGCAGTTCTTC.

The V gene is TRBV19, the J gene TRBJ2-7; D might be TRBD1 (6 bases). The end of the DNA fits TRBJ2-1 better, so the J call may be wrong. Germline V gene data show CDR1 as LNHDA and CDR2 as SQIVND (reference sequence). The CDR3 loop spans 13 amino acids. The CDR3 loop is CASSIGTDNEQFF. The CDR3 DNA reads as TGTGCCAGTAGTATAGGGACAGACAATGAGCAGTTCTTC.

In regard to this clonotype: Since the CDR3 does not end with the conserved phenylalanine or tryptophan, this likely comes from a read error. V usage is TRBV15 and J usage is TRBJ1-4; weak D call: TRBD1 (5 bases). This CDR3 contains 17 residues. Trimming removed 1 base from V and 6 bases from J, with 18 bases in between. Germline V gene lookup returns CDR1 LNHNV and CDR2 YYDKDF (reference sequence). The CDR3 spells CATSRVDEAGLDEKLFL. For the CDR3, the DNA is TGTGCCACCAGCAGAGTCGATGAGGCGGGGCTGGATGAAAAACTGTTTCTT.

This clonotype has just a few counts. The chain couples TRBV27 to TRBJ1-2; unclear D gene. Deletions cut 5 bases from V and 5 bases from J, with 21 bases between. Germline V gives CDR1 MNHEY, CDR2 SMNVEV (reference sequence). The CDR3 runs 16 residues. The CDR3 sequence: CASSILEGLSFYGYTF. CDR3 bases: TGTGCCAGCAGTATTCTCGAGGGATTATCTTTTTATGGCTACACCTTC.

This clonotype appeared a few times. The V call is TRBV21-1, the J call TRBJ2-2; TRBD2, the table's D call, lacks a check against the DNA. TRBV21-1 represents a pseudogene. The CDR3 consists of 16 residues. The CDR3 coding sequence is TGTGCCAGCACCGGGTGGGCCAACTCCAACACCGGGGAGCTGTTTTTT. Encoded protein: CASTGWANSNTGELFF.

There are a few counts of this clonotype. The chain carries TRBV3-1 and TRBJ1-1; D ambiguous. The ends were cut back, 1 base at V and 0 bases at J, with 12 bases in the middle. This CDR3 has 16 residues. Germline V lookup: CDR1 LGHDT, CDR2 YNNKEL (reference sequence). The CDR3 DNA follows: TGTGCCAGCAGCCAAGGGGCTTATCCCTTGAACACTGAAGCTTTCTTT. Amino acids: CASSQGAYPLNTEAFF.

This clonotype has just a few counts. The chain recombines TRBV12-3 or TRBV12-4 with TRBJ1-2; TRBD1 agrees at 8 bases. The V gene end was trimmed by 6 bases and the J gene end by 8 bases; junction bases not matched to a gene: 11. This CDR3 comprises 14 residues. The CDR3 DNA reads TGTGCCAGCAGCCCAACCCCGACAGGGGAAGGCTACACCTTC. It is translated as CASSPTPTGEGYTF.

The genes are TRBV20-1 and TRBJ2-3; D is unclear. Trimming left V 4 bases short and J 1 base short, with 15 bases between. Germline V gene sequence: CDR1 DFQATT, CDR2 SNEGSKA (reference sequence). This CDR3 comprises 15 residues. The chain's CDR3 is CSAKTGVGRTDTQYF. Here the CDR3 DNA reads TGCAGTGCTAAGACGGGCGTTGGTCGCACAGATACGCAGTATTTT.

V gene TRBV10-3 combines with J gene TRBJ1-4; possibly TRBD1 for D (6 bases). The CDR3 spans 15 residues. The V end was cut by 3 bases, the J end by 4 bases, with 12 bases between. Germline CDR1 and CDR2: ENHRY and SYGVKD. The DNA of the CDR3 is TGTGCCATCAGTGAAACAGGGCTGGGTAATGAAAAACTGTTTTTT. Amino acids: CAISETGLGNEKLFF.

In its sample, this clonotype was seen a few times. V and J are TRBV29-1 and TRBJ2-1, with unresolved D. Germline V gene sequence: CDR1 SQVTM, CDR2 ANQGSEA. There are 13 residues in the CDR3. The germline V and J ends were trimmed by 6 bases and 4 bases, with 13 bases remaining between them. This chain's CDR3 is CSVPQSSYNEQFF. CDR3 in DNA: TGCAGCGTCCCACAATCCTCGTACAATGAGCAGTTCTTC.

This chain connects TRBV16 to TRBJ2-4, with a tentative D call TRBD1 (5 bases). CDR1 is KGHSY, CDR2 FQNENV, per germline. The germline V and J ends were trimmed by 0 bases and 9 bases, with 18 bases remaining between them. This CDR3 spans 16 amino acids. The CDR3 protein is CASSQSISAGKAIQYF. CDR3 sequence (DNA): TGTGCCAGCAGCCAATCGATCTCGGCAGGGAAAGCCATTCAGTACTTC.

This clonotype was counted between two and nine times. The chain couples TRBV6-5 to TRBJ1-1, with TRBD1 matching 9 bases. The CDR3 sequence is 15 residues long. Trimming cost V 5 bases and J 2 bases; bases outside gene matches: 6. Looked up from germline, CDR1 is MNHEY and CDR2 is SVGAGI. This CDR3 is CASSKNRGPNTEAFF. CDR3 bases: TGTGCCAGCAGTAAAAACAGGGGGCCTAACACTGAAGCTTTCTTT.

There are a few counts of this clonotype. This chain's CDR3 is CASSLEGVYNEQFF. CDR3 coding DNA: TGTGCCAGCAGTTTGGAGGGAGTCTACAATGAGCAGTTCTTC. The chain carries TRBV6-6 and TRBJ2-5, with D tentatively TRBD2 (6 bases). The J call could be wrong; TRBJ2-1 is a better fit for the DNA end. This CDR3 is 14 amino acids long. From germline, CDR1 is MNHNY and CDR2 SVGAGI (reference sequence).